This TCR beta chain was identified during a study of T cell responses to AZD1222 COVID-19 vaccine (dated by TCRdb to about 2021). In terms of the full investigation: AZD1222 recipients whose second dose came at about 4 weeks and those whose second dose came at about 12 weeks were combined into one group, since spike-specific TCR depth and breadth did not differ between the two schedules. TCR sequencing covered 233 trial participants: 207 given two doses of AZD1222 and 26 given two doses of MenACWY control vaccine. Trial participants were enrolled by age into 18-55, 56-69 and 70-plus year subgroups, with 148, 28 and 57 TCR-sequenced participants respectively.

Comment on this clone: No cognate antigen has been identified for it. Nothing much larger sits one base from this clone, and base qualities are not available.

The CDR3 regions of human TCRbeta chains were analyzed by immunosequencing. As for how the authors treated the data: TCRs in the repertoires were compared against a reference library of SARS-CoV-2-specific TCRs that had been generated with the MIRA antigen-specificity platform. Breadth was defined as the fraction of unique TCRs that were SARS-CoV-2-associated. Depth was defined as the fraction of total T cells that were SARS-CoV-2-associated. Using the MIRA data, every spike-specific TCR was mapped to the spike region that the TCR reacted to and assigned to either a CD4 or a CD8 class. Log10-transformed breadth and depth values were compared by one-way ANOVA with Sidak's multiple comparisons tests. TCRdb took over this immuneACCESS table, retaining in-frame rearrangements with V and J assigned. Such tables are incomplete; in checked studies, under half of the missing clones stem from an unresolved V gene, and the remainder is unexplained. V, J and clone size are taken as reported in that table, and D and trimming were inferred from the DNA itself. The sample data list about 110,000 clones, and roughly 90% of these were observed just once. 1.6% of the sample belongs to the ten largest clones.

The germline V gene specifies MGHDK as CDR1 and SYGVNS as CDR2. Including the terminal cysteine and phenylalanine, the CDR3 comprises 13 residues. Only the CDR3 DNA is retained, 39 bases long and in frame from the first base. V is shortened by 5 bases, J by 1 base, and the region joining them spans 8 bases. Read against the paper, the sample's time point label means: baseline before first vaccination. Samples from vaccinated people were obtained from the UK trials COV001 and COV002, which included a single-blind randomized controlled phase 2/3 trial of AZD1222 (ChAdOx1 nCoV-19) in healthy adults. Trial participant PBMC samples were collected at day 0 and day 28 after the second dose for TCRbeta chain sequencing. Broad study findings and their caveats: No day 14 peak-response samples were available, so repertoires were characterized only after the peak T cell response. The 56-69-year group was small, and its depth increase did not reach significance, likely because of low power. Conclusions about previously exposed vaccinees were limited because only a handful of AZD1222 recipients were SARS-CoV-2 seropositive at baseline. Participants were mostly white British, with more females than males. The authors suggested clonal diversity may have been underestimated. Spike-specific TCR breadth and depth rose significantly after two AZD1222 doses compared with day 0 and with MenACWY recipients. CD4 TCRs associated with the vaccine covered the entire spike protein, and the dominant responses were in regions 160-218 and 743-854. Epitopes outside the regions mutated in the B.1.351 and B.1.1.7 variants were reportedly recognized by nearly half of the unique spike-specific TCRs.

This TCR was recovered from an adult in good health. Sequencing used peripheral blood, obtained on day 0 of AZD1222 vaccination. Here the chain combines TRBV25-1 and TRBJ1-1, with the D segment identity uncertain. The CDR3 protein: CASSPTANTEAFF. The sequenced DNA: TGTGCCAGCAGTCCCACAGCGAACACTGAAGCTTTCTTT.